This TCR beta chain was captured in a study of graft-versus-host responses after intestinal transplantation. For the study at large: Each recipient received anti-thymocyte globulin induction, then tacrolimus and steroids for approximately three years.

Study-wide findings and caveats: Allografts from individuals with graft-donor T cell macrochimerism displayed high graft-versus-host to host-versus-graft clonal ratios. Recipient-marrow GvH clones were detected, some having first appeared in ileum or blood.

As concerns this clone: The antigen remains unidentified.

The CDR3 consists of 15 residues. V was cut by 2 bases and J by 5 bases, with 13 bases left in between. From germline, CDR1 is SEHNR and CDR2 FQNEAQ (reference sequence). Sequencing was performed with immunoSEQ multiplex PCR; in TCRdb, only in-frame clones are kept and a portion is missing. Of some 70,000 clones listed, around 86% were seen once; the top ten hold roughly 7.3%. J is TRBJ2-1 and V is TRBV7-9; tentatively, D is TRBD1 (6 bases). The receptor was isolated from a human donor who was the organ donor for an intestinal transplant. Sequencing used unstimulated CD8+ T cells sorted from spleen or lymph node cells, obtained before transplant. The CDR3 here is CASSLSQGTDNEQFF. CDR3 DNA sequence: TGTGCCAGCAGCTTAAGTCAGGGGACGGACAATGAGCAGTTCTTC.